This is a list of T cell receptor beta chains from one sample in a study of blood T cell repertoires in COVID-19. Repertoires were generated with immunoSEQ multiplex PCR, while TCRdb's copy carries only in-frame clones and drops some. Here the sample spans about 93,000 clones, 89% being singletons. Sequencing used peripheral blood. All receptors come from a man in his sixties with COVID-19, enrolled during active disease. CDR3s include the opening cysteine and the closing phenylalanine or tryptophan. The order of the fields is J gene, clone size, D gene, V gene, CDR3 DNA, CDR3 protein. A D gene is named only where the DNA matches it firmly. Size is stated for part of the rows, as once, few or many counts, or as a class when the clone is expanded.

j_call: TRBJ2-2; clone_size: -; d_call: -; v_call: TRBV4-3; cdr3_nt: TGCGCCAGCAGCCACGTTCCCGGGGAGCTGTTTTTT; cdr3_aa: CASSHVPGELFF
j_call: TRBJ2-5; clone_size: -; d_call: -; v_call: TRBV21-1; cdr3_nt: TGTGCCAGCAGCAAAGAGGACAGGACCGAGGAGACCCAGTACTTC; cdr3_aa: CASSKEDRTEETQYF
j_call: TRBJ1-4; clone_size: -; d_call: -; v_call: TRBV30; cdr3_nt: TGTGCCTGGAGTGTGCAGGGGAATGAAAAACTGTTTTTT; cdr3_aa: CAWSVQGNEKLFF
j_call: TRBJ1-1; clone_size: -; d_call: -; v_call: TRBV11-3; cdr3_nt: TGTGCCAGCAGCCCCTTTCGAGCCAACACTGAAGCTTTCTTT; cdr3_aa: CASSPFRANTEAFF
j_call: TRBJ1-1; clone_size: -; d_call: -; v_call: TRBV6-6; cdr3_nt: TGTGCCACCATCAGGGTGATGAACACTGAAGCTTTCTTT; cdr3_aa: CATIRVMNTEAFF
j_call: TRBJ1-6; clone_size: few; d_call: TRBD1; v_call: TRBV9; cdr3_nt: TGTGCCAGCAGCGTAGAGGGACAGGGAGGCTCACCCCTCCACTTT; cdr3_aa: CASSVEGQGGSPLHF
j_call: TRBJ2-1; clone_size: -; d_call: -; v_call: TRBV10-2; cdr3_nt: TGCGCCAGCAGTGGGACTCTCACCGGTGAGCAGTTCTTC; cdr3_aa: CASSGTLTGEQFF
j_call: TRBJ2-7; clone_size: -; d_call: TRBD1; v_call: TRBV30; cdr3_nt: TGTGCCTGGGACCCTGGACAGGGAAGCTACGAGCAGTACTTC; cdr3_aa: CAWDPGQGSYEQYF
j_call: TRBJ2-7; clone_size: -; d_call: TRBD2; v_call: TRBV16; cdr3_nt: TGTGCCAGCAGCCAATCGGGACTAACTTACTACGAGCAGTACTTC; cdr3_aa: CASSQSGLTYYEQYF
j_call: TRBJ2-1; clone_size: few; d_call: -; v_call: TRBV10-3; cdr3_nt: TGTGCCATCAGTGACAGGGGAGGGGGCAATGAGCAGTTCTTC; cdr3_aa: CAISDRGGGNEQFF
j_call: TRBJ2-3; clone_size: -; d_call: TRBD1; v_call: TRBV10-3; cdr3_nt: TGTGCCGCCCAGGACAGGGGAGGCACAGATACGCAGTATTTT; cdr3_aa: CAAQDRGGTDTQYF
j_call: TRBJ1-2; clone_size: -; d_call: -; v_call: TRBV4-1; cdr3_nt: TGCGCCAGCAGCCAAGAGGGAGGGGATGGCTACACCTTC; cdr3_aa: CASSQEGGDGYTF
j_call: TRBJ1-6; clone_size: -; d_call: TRBD1; v_call: TRBV3-1/TRBV3-2; cdr3_nt: TGTGCCAGCAGCCAAGGCGGGACAGCAAACAATTCACCCCTCCACTTT; cdr3_aa: CASSQGGTANNSPLHF
j_call: TRBJ2-7; clone_size: -; d_call: TRBD2; v_call: TRBV11-3; cdr3_nt: TGTGCCAGCAGTCTCACTAGCGCCATTTCCTACGAGCAGTACTTC; cdr3_aa: CASSLTSAISYEQYF
j_call: TRBJ2-5; clone_size: once; d_call: TRBD1; v_call: TRBV5-6; cdr3_nt: TGTGCCAGCAGACGAGGGACAGGACGAGAGACCCAGTACTTC; cdr3_aa: CASRRGTGRETQYF
j_call: TRBJ2-2; clone_size: -; d_call: TRBD2; v_call: TRBV4-1; cdr3_nt: TGCGCCAGCAGCCAGAGGTTTACTAGCGGGAGTTTCACCGGGGAGCTGTTTTTT; cdr3_aa: CASSQRFTSGSFTGELFF
j_call: TRBJ2-1; clone_size: -; d_call: -; v_call: TRBV3-1/TRBV3-2; cdr3_nt: TGTGCCAGCAGCATTCCGGGACTTCCTGGGGATGAGCAGTTCTTC; cdr3_aa: CASSIPGLPGDEQFF
j_call: TRBJ2-7; clone_size: -; d_call: TRBD2; v_call: TRBV6-5; cdr3_nt: TGTGCCAGCAGTCTAGCGGGACGATACGAGCAGTACTTC; cdr3_aa: CASSLAGRYEQYF
j_call: TRBJ2-7; clone_size: -; d_call: -; v_call: TRBV30; cdr3_nt: TGTGCCTGGTGGTCCCCCGGGACTGCTTACGAGCAGTACTTC; cdr3_aa: CAWWSPGTAYEQYF
j_call: TRBJ1-1; clone_size: -; d_call: -; v_call: TRBV30; cdr3_nt: TGTGCCTGGAGTTACATGAACACTGAAGCTTTCTTT; cdr3_aa: CAWSYMNTEAFF
j_call: TRBJ2-7; clone_size: -; d_call: TRBD2; v_call: TRBV6-2/TRBV6-3; cdr3_nt: TGTGCCAGCAGCCCGATCCTAGCGGGGCCCTACTTC; cdr3_aa: CASSPILAGPYF
j_call: TRBJ1-1; clone_size: -; d_call: TRBD1; v_call: TRBV6-5; cdr3_nt: TGTGCCAGCAGTCCCCAGGGGGCGTCTGAAGCTTTCTTT; cdr3_aa: CASSPQGASEAFF
j_call: TRBJ1-2; clone_size: -; d_call: -; v_call: TRBV7-8; cdr3_nt: TGTGCCAGCAGCTTAGGCGGGAGGGGCTACACCTTC; cdr3_aa: CASSLGGRGYTF
j_call: TRBJ2-4; clone_size: once; d_call: TRBD2; v_call: TRBV29-1; cdr3_nt: TGCAGCGTGGGACTAGCGGGAGGGGACATTCAGTACTTC; cdr3_aa: CSVGLAGGDIQYF
j_call: TRBJ2-1; clone_size: -; d_call: TRBD2; v_call: TRBV28; cdr3_nt: TGTGCCAGCAGTCCTGGGACTAGCGGGAGGCCCTACAATGAGCAGTTCTTC; cdr3_aa: CASSPGTSGRPYNEQFF
j_call: TRBJ2-7; clone_size: -; d_call: TRBD1; v_call: TRBV5-4; cdr3_nt: TGTGCCAGCAGCTTACCGGGACAGGGTGCCTACGAGCAGTACTTC; cdr3_aa: CASSLPGQGAYEQYF
j_call: TRBJ2-5; clone_size: -; d_call: -; v_call: TRBV19; cdr3_nt: TGTGCCAGTAGTATAGGACAGCTTCAAGAGACCCAGTACTTC; cdr3_aa: CASSIGQLQETQYF
j_call: TRBJ1-1; clone_size: -; d_call: -; v_call: TRBV11-2; cdr3_nt: TGTGCCAGCAGCTTAGGACTGACTGAAGCTTTCTTT; cdr3_aa: CASSLGLTEAFF
j_call: TRBJ2-1; clone_size: -; d_call: TRBD1; v_call: TRBV30; cdr3_nt: TGTGCCTGGGGACAGGGAAGGCCTCTGGGCAATGAGCAGTTCTTC; cdr3_aa: CAWGQGRPLGNEQFF
j_call: TRBJ2-1; clone_size: once; d_call: -; v_call: TRBV20-1; cdr3_nt: TGCAGTGTGTCGTACAATGAGCAGTTCTTC; cdr3_aa: CSVSYNEQFF
j_call: TRBJ2-5; clone_size: -; d_call: TRBD2; v_call: TRBV4-1; cdr3_nt: TGCGCCAGCAGCCAAGATCCGCCCCTAGCGGGAGTGAAGGAAGAGACCCAGTACTTC; cdr3_aa: CASSQDPPLAGVKEETQYF
j_call: TRBJ1-6; clone_size: -; d_call: -; v_call: TRBV5-1; cdr3_nt: TGCGCCAGCAGCTTGGAAGGCGTCGGGTCACCCCTCCACTTT; cdr3_aa: CASSLEGVGSPLHF
j_call: TRBJ1-3; clone_size: -; d_call: -; v_call: TRBV7-9; cdr3_nt: TGTGCCAGCAGCTTAGTTATGGGTATGGCGGACACCATATATTTT; cdr3_aa: CASSLVMGMADTIYF
j_call: TRBJ1-6; clone_size: -; d_call: -; v_call: TRBV4-2; cdr3_nt: TGTGCCAGCAGAGAGGCACAGGGATATTCACCCCTCCACTTT; cdr3_aa: CASREAQGYSPLHF
j_call: TRBJ2-3; clone_size: -; d_call: TRBD2; v_call: TRBV19; cdr3_nt: TGTGCCACCAAGGGACTAGCGGGAGAGGTCACAGATACGCAGTATTTT; cdr3_aa: CATKGLAGEVTDTQYF
j_call: TRBJ1-4; clone_size: -; d_call: -; v_call: TRBV19; cdr3_nt: TGTGCCAGTAGTCCCCAAATCGAACCGGGTGAAAAACTGTTTTTT; cdr3_aa: CASSPQIEPGEKLFF
j_call: TRBJ2-7; clone_size: -; d_call: TRBD1; v_call: TRBV9; cdr3_nt: TGTGCCAGCACCTACACAACCTCGGGACAGGGCTCCTACGAGCAGTACTTC; cdr3_aa: CASTYTTSGQGSYEQYF
j_call: TRBJ2-1; clone_size: -; d_call: TRBD2; v_call: TRBV4-3; cdr3_nt: TGCGCCAGCAGCCAAGATACAGGGACTAGCGGCTACAATGAGCAGTTCTTC; cdr3_aa: CASSQDTGTSGYNEQFF
j_call: TRBJ2-3; clone_size: -; d_call: TRBD1; v_call: TRBV4-3; cdr3_nt: TGCGCCAGCAGCCGCAGGGGGTGCACAGATACGCAGTATTTT; cdr3_aa: CASSRRGCTDTQYF